Listed here are 17 T cell receptor beta chains from one sample, sequenced in a study of cytomegalovirus exposure and HLA in healthy donors. Vbeta (60) and Jbeta (13) primers were used in the PCR. Sequenced by immunoSEQ multiplex PCR; TCRdb stores in-frame clones only, minus some. The table lists some 120,000 clones, about two thirds of them singletons, with about 4% in the top ten. Sequenced material: PBMCs. These receptors originate from a man aged 30-40 years in good health and CMV-seronegative.

This clone turned up a few times. The chain recombines TRBV30 with TRBJ2-1; 9 bases map to TRBD1. The CDR3 contains 12 residues. The V gene end was trimmed by 4 bases and the J gene end by 9 bases; junction bases not matched to a gene: 4. Germline CDR1 GTSNPN, CDR2 SVGIG (reference sequence). CDR3 nucleotides: TGTGCCTGGAACAGGGGGCCTGGTGAGCAGTTCTTC. Its protein product is CAWNRGPGEQFF.

This clone appeared a few times. The chain combines TRBV4-1 with TRBJ2-2; D perhaps matches TRBD1 (6 bases). The CDR3 is made up of 17 amino acids. Trimming stripped 6 bases from V and 0 bases from J, with 17 bases between. Germline CDR1 reads MGHRA; CDR2 reads YSYEKL. The CDR3 spells CASSQNVGAANTGELFF. Here the CDR3 DNA reads TGCGCCAGCAGTCAGAACGTGGGGGCAGCGAACACCGGGGAGCTGTTTTTT.

This chain connects TRBV7-9 to TRBJ2-7; 7 nucleotides match TRBD1. CDR3 size: 14 residues. V shed 6 bases and J 0 bases; nucleotides not matched to a gene: 5. CDR1 is SEHNR, CDR2 FQNEAQ, per germline (reference sequence). The CDR3 reads CASRPTGVSYEQYF. Here the CDR3 DNA reads TGTGCCAGCAGGCCAACAGGGGTCTCCTACGAGCAGTACTTC. Full variable domain (remainder filled in from reference TRBV7-9 and TRBJ2-7): DTGVSQNPRHKITKRGQNVTFRCDPISEHNRLYWYRQTLGQGPEFLTYFQNEAQLEKSRLLSDRFSAERPKGSFSTLEIQRTEQGDSAMYLCASRPTGVSYEQYFGPGTRLTVT.

Points on this clone: The same CDR3 also results from other DNA sequences found in this sample. The gene calls are TRBV15 and TRBJ1-5, with 7 bases lining up with TRBD1. The CDR3 is 14 amino acids. V gave up 0 bases and J gave up 4 bases; unmatched junction bases: 0. The germline V gene has CDR1 LNHNV and CDR2 YYDKDF (reference sequence). DNA of the CDR3: TGTGCCACCAGCAGAGACAGGGGGAATCAGCCCCAGCATTTT. Protein: CATSRDRGNQPQHF.

The chain recombines TRBV7-9 with TRBJ2-5, with 8 bases that match TRBD1. The V gene end was trimmed by 3 bases and the J gene end by 2 bases; junction bases not matched to a gene: 8. Germline CDR1 reads SEHNR; CDR2 reads FQNEAQ (reference sequence). The CDR3 sequence is 16 residues long. The CDR3 spells CASSFWTGSGQETQYF. The CDR3 DNA sequence: TGTGCCAGCAGCTTTTGGACAGGGTCGGGACAAGAGACCCAGTACTTC. The entire variable domain, with the rest obtained from reference TRBV7-9 and TRBJ2-5, is as follows: DTGVSQNPRHKITKRGQNVTFRCDPISEHNRLYWYRQTLGQGPEFLTYFQNEAQLEKSRLLSDRFSAERPKGSFSTLEIQRTEQGDSAMYLCASSFWTGSGQETQYFGPGTRLLVL.

This clone was counted only a few times. The chain employs TRBV9 and TRBJ2-1, with no clear D. The CDR3 consists of 15 residues. Germline CDR1 reads SGDLS; CDR2 reads YYNGEE. Trimming cost V 0 bases and J 0 bases, with 7 bases left between them. The CDR3 loop reads CASSVDWSSYNEQFF. The CDR3 DNA reads as TGTGCCAGCAGCGTAGACTGGAGCTCCTACAATGAGCAGTTCTTC.

CDR3 coding DNA: TGTGCCACCACACAGGGTTTGAACACTGAAGCTTTCTTT. This encodes CATTQGLNTEAFF. The V call is TRBV2, the J call TRBJ1-1; D is perhaps TRBD1 (6 bases). The CDR3 runs to 13 residues. Trimming left V 10 bases short and J 0 bases short, with 12 bases between. Germline V CDR1 and CDR2: SNHLY, FYNNEI.

J is TRBJ2-1 and V is TRBV6-1; D remains unclear. Trimming removed 4 bases from V and 8 bases from J, with 27 bases in between. This CDR3 contains 18 residues. CDR1 is MNHNS and CDR2 is SASEGT in the germline V gene. CDR3 sequence: CASSASPASESLQYEQFF. The CDR3 DNA reads as TGTGCCAGCAGTGCCAGTCCCGCGTCGGAGAGCCTACAATATGAGCAGTTCTTC.

The chain couples TRBV11-2 to TRBJ1-1; 9 bases align to TRBD1. The trim removed 2 bases at V and 3 bases at J, leaving 4 bases unmatched. This CDR3 comprises 15 residues. Germline assignment: CDR1 SGHAT and CDR2 FQNNGV. CDR3 loop: CASSLMTGGYTEAFF. CDR3 sequence (DNA): TGTGCCAGCAGCTTAATGACAGGGGGGTACACTGAAGCTTTCTTT.

This clone was detected only a few times. The chain has TRBV4-2 and TRBJ2-7; 10 bases align to TRBD1. The CDR3 runs to 15 residues. V shed 6 bases and J 2 bases; nucleotides not matched to a gene: 7. The germline V gene has CDR1 LGHNA and CDR2 YNFKEQ. Written as DNA, the CDR3 is TGTGCCAGCAGGCCCGGGACAGGGGACACCTACGAGCAGTACTTC. Translation gives CASRPGTGDTYEQYF.

The gene calls are TRBV6-1 and TRBJ2-7; D call uncertain. Germline V CDR1 and CDR2: MNHNS, SASEGT. This CDR3 has 14 residues. Between the trimmed V and J ends, which lost 0 bases and 2 bases, there was a span of 8 bases. The CDR3, as DNA: TGTGCCAGCAGTGAAGCGTGGCAGACCTACGAGCAGTACTTC. Its translation is CASSEAWQTYEQYF.

The chain employs TRBV4-2 and TRBJ2-1; no definite D call. Germline V gene lookup returns CDR1 LGHNA and CDR2 YNFKEQ. V dropped 3 bases and J dropped 7 bases, with 10 bases sitting between them. This CDR3 is built from 13 residues. The CDR3: CASSQWRSNEQFF. The CDR3 region has the DNA TGTGCCAGCAGCCAGTGGCGGTCAAATGAGCAGTTCTTC.

The chain carries TRBV4-1 and TRBJ2-1; the D is unclear. From germline, CDR1 is MGHRA and CDR2 YSYEKL. The CDR3 contains 17 residues. The germline V and J ends were trimmed by 0 bases and 2 bases, with 14 bases remaining between them. This CDR3 is CASSQELALLAYNEQFF. Written as DNA, the CDR3 is TGCGCCAGCAGCCAAGAATTGGCCCTCCTGGCCTACAATGAGCAGTTCTTC.

The chain joins TRBV5-1 to TRBJ1-6; D is unresolved. V dropped 1 base and J dropped 7 bases, with 6 bases sitting between them. CDR3 length: 13 residues. Germline CDR1 SGHRS, CDR2 YFSETQ. CDR3 nucleotides: TGCGCCAGCAGCTTGTTTCGGAATTCACCCCTCCACTTT. It is translated as CASSLFRNSPLHF.

The chain carries TRBV4-1 and TRBJ1-1; 8 nucleotides agree with TRBD1. Germline lookup yields CDR1 MGHRA and CDR2 YSYEKL. Trimming cost V 4 bases and J 0 bases; bases outside gene matches: 13. The CDR3 extends over 18 amino acids. CDR3 coding DNA: TGCGCCAGCAGCCTAGGGAGGCAGGGGGCCGGATTGAACACTGAAGCTTTCTTT. Translating it yields CASSLGRQGAGLNTEAFF.

V and J are TRBV29-1 and TRBJ2-7, with 7 bases lining up with TRBD2. CDR3 length: 14 amino acids. CDR1 is SQVTM, CDR2 ANQGSEA, per germline. The V segment lost 2 bases and the J segment 2 bases; nucleotides outside the gene matches: 6. This CDR3 is CSVERASGTYEQYF. The CDR3 region has the DNA TGCAGCGTTGAAAGGGCTAGCGGAACCTACGAGCAGTACTTC.

This chain connects TRBV4-2 to TRBJ1-5, with D tentatively TRBD1 (5 bases). The germline CDR1 and CDR2 sequences are LGHNA and YNFKEQ. CDR3 length equals 16 residues. Deletions cut 0 bases from V and 2 bases from J, with 11 bases between. The CDR3, as DNA: TGTGCCAGCAGCCAAGAGGTAGGGGCGGGCAATCAGCCCCAGCATTTT. Protein product: CASSQEVGAGNQPQHF.